Detailed here is one TCR beta chain. Germline V CDR1 and CDR2: LGHNA, YSLEER. V shed 0 bases and J 2 bases; nucleotides not matched to a gene: 3. The CDR3 loop spans 15 amino acids. This sample is drawn from a study of blood T cell repertoires in COVID-19. Study context: COVID-19 samples, acute and convalescent, were from the United States, Italy and Spain.

In the original workflow: Reference gene primer amplification in the assay estimated nucleated cell counts. Clones were read by immunoSEQ multiplex PCR, and TCRdb kept only the in-frame ones, dropping some. V and J calls and clone size are copied from that table; D and trimming were computed from the DNA. The sample records around 340,000 clones, about 86% being singletons. Sequenced sample: peripheral blood. The chain employs TRBV4-3 and TRBJ2-7; 8 bases match TRBD2. This TCR came from a man aged 25 to 45 with active or convalescent COVID-19. The CDR3 sequence: CASSQDRGLAYEQYF. The CDR3 region has the DNA TGCGCCAGCAGCCAAGATAGGGGACTAGCCTACGAGCAGTACTTC.